The source of this T cell receptor (beta chain) is a study of cytomegalovirus exposure and HLA in healthy donors. Regarding the study as a whole: Indistinguishable V segments, including TRBV6-2 and TRBV6-3, were excluded. A likely sequencing artifact accounted for one observed cluster of highly shared sequence variants.

This PCR relied on a set of 60 Vbeta primers and 13 Jbeta primers. TCRdb's copy holds only in-frame clones and misses some; the assay was immunoSEQ multiplex PCR. In the table there are some 170,000 clones, around 90% of which are singletons. In regard to this clone: The antigen is undetermined.

Germline values: CDR1 MNHEY, CDR2 SMNVEV (reference sequence). Trimming at V came to 6 bases and at J to 12 bases, leaving 8 bases not matched to a gene. The CDR3 has 14 residues. Whereas donors were nominally healthy upon sampling, unrecorded immune exposures were probable. The rearrangement links TRBV27 to TRBJ1-6, with TRBD1 identical over 10 bases. This clonotype was sampled from a woman in her twenties or thirties in good health and CMV-seronegative. The sequenced material came from PBMCs. The CDR3 spells CASRPGQGLLPLHF. The CDR3 DNA follows: TGTGCCAGCAGACCGGGACAGGGGTTATTACCCCTCCACTTT.